A single sample gave rise to the 27 T cell receptor beta chains below, sequenced in a study of early T cells in non-severe SARS-CoV-2 infection (dated by TCRdb to the early 2020s). Preparation of the library involved 5' RACE. The sequencer listed for this sample is NextSeq 500. TCRdb reprocessed the public reads (quality trimming at Q25 with fastp, clone calling with MiXCR) and kept in-frame beta chains. Here each entry gathers all rows of one CDR3 protein and keeps the most common genes and DNA. This sample comprises roughly 29,000 distinct CDR3 sequences, about 6% of them detected only once. The ten largest make up roughly a quarter of the sample. The sequenced sample consisted of whole blood. All receptors derive from an adult who was a healthcare worker with PCR-confirmed SARS-CoV-2 infection or an uninfected control (not recorded which).

This clonotype came up many times. The rearrangement uses TRBV7-2 and TRBJ2-2; the D is unclear. The CDR3 contains 14 residues. Germline V gives CDR1 SGHTA, CDR2 FQGNSA. The V gene lost 7 bases and the J gene lost 0 bases, with 9 bases spanning the gap. The chain's CDR3 is CASKETTNTGELFF. The DNA for the CDR3 is TGTGCCAGCAAAGAGACAACGAACACCGGGGAGCTGTTTTTT. The complete variable domain, with remaining parts taken from reference TRBV7-2 and TRBJ2-2, reads GAGVSQSPSNKVTEKGKDVELRCDPISGHTALYWYRQSLGQGLEFLIYFQGNSAPDKSGLPSDRFSAERTGGSVSTLTIQRTQQEDSAVYLCASKETTNTGELFFGEGSRLTVL.

This chain joins TRBV20-1 and TRBJ1-2; 7 nucleotides align to TRBD1. Germline V lookup: CDR1 DFQATT, CDR2 SNEGSKA (reference sequence). The CDR3 sequence is 16 residues long. The V gene end was trimmed by 4 bases and the J gene end by 0 bases; junction bases not matched to a gene: 11. The CDR3 is CSATYTGVAANYGYTF. The DNA of the CDR3 is TGCAGTGCTACATATACAGGGGTTGCAGCTAACTATGGCTACACCTTC.

Ten or more counts support this clonotype. The chain recombines TRBV20-1 with TRBJ1-4, with a tentative D call TRBD1 (5 bases). CDR3 length equals 14 residues. Germline CDR1 is DFQATT and CDR2 is SNEGSKA (reference sequence). Trimming pared 3 bases from V and 5 bases from J, leaving 13 bases between. CDR3 sequence: CSASSGSGNEKLFF. The CDR3 nucleotides read TGCAGTGCTAGTTCAGGGTCTGGGAATGAAAAACTGTTTTTT.

Ten or more counts support this clonotype. The J gene is TRBJ2-3, the V gene TRBV20-1; D gene ambiguous. V lost 1 base to trimming and J lost 5 bases, with 4 bases between them. The CDR3 is 11 amino acids. CDR1 DFQATT and CDR2 SNEGSKA come from the germline V gene (reference sequence). CDR3 sequence: CSARVIDTQYF. DNA for the CDR3: TGCAGTGCTAGAGTAATAGATACGCAGTATTTT.

This clonotype was counted many times. The gene calls are TRBV5-5 and TRBJ2-3; D remains ambiguous. The CDR3 runs to 15 residues. Germline V gives CDR1 SGHKS, CDR2 YYEKEE (reference sequence). The ends were cut back, 0 bases at V and 3 bases at J, with 11 bases in the middle. The CDR3 sequence: CASSLEVLGTDTQYF. CDR3 bases: TGTGCCAGCAGCTTGGAAGTTCTTGGGACAGATACGCAGTATTTT.

This clonotype showed up many times. This sequence joins TRBV30 and TRBJ2-1; no reliable D call. V dropped 3 bases and J dropped 8 bases, with 11 bases sitting between them. This CDR3 contains 12 residues. Germline V gene sequence: CDR1 GTSNPN, CDR2 SVGIG (reference sequence). In DNA, the CDR3 is TGTGCCTGGAGCCAACTGGGCTATGAGCAGTTCTTC. This encodes CAWSQLGYEQFF.

The rearrangement links TRBV7-3 to TRBJ2-2; D gene unclear. Germline assignment: CDR1 SGHTA and CDR2 FQGTGA. V lost 1 base to trimming and J lost 8 bases, with 8 bases between them. The CDR3 consists of 13 residues. The CDR3 DNA follows: TGTGCCAGCAGCTTAAGATCCCAGGGGGAGCTGTTTTTT. It yields the protein CASSLRSQGELFF.

This clonotype has at least ten counts. The chain uses TRBV20-1 and TRBJ2-1; 9 positions agree with TRBD1. The CDR3 spans 14 residues. Germline V gives CDR1 DFQATT, CDR2 SNEGSKA (reference sequence). The junction had 2 bases not matched to a gene; V was cut back by 1 base and J by 4 bases. Here the CDR3 reads CSARGGQGYNEQFF. CDR3 coding DNA: TGCAGTGCTAGAGGTGGACAGGGGTACAATGAGCAGTTCTTC.

This sequence joins TRBV6-1 and TRBJ2-1; D gene ambiguous. Looked up from germline, CDR1 is MNHNS and CDR2 is SASEGT. V lost 3 bases and J 9 bases, leaving 9 bases between the germline ends. The CDR3 consists of 12 residues. The CDR3 DNA is TGTGCCAGCAGTGACCATCGAGGTGAGCAGTTCTTC. This translates into CASSDHRGEQFF.

This clonotype was observed many times. The V and J genes are TRBV20-1 and TRBJ1-2; no reliable D call. Deletions cut 1 base from V and 0 bases from J, with 9 bases between. Germline V gene lookup returns CDR1 DFQATT and CDR2 SNEGSKA (reference sequence). The CDR3 runs to 14 residues. CDR3 nucleotide sequence: TGCAGTGCTAGAGTGGCATCCACTAACTATGGCTACACCTTC. It is translated as CSARVASTNYGYTF.

In its sample, this clonotype was seen many times. The CDR3 DNA follows: TGTGCCAGCAGCCAAGGGACTAGCTCCTACAATGAGCAGTTCTTC. Amino acid sequence: CASSQGTSSYNEQFF. This chain links TRBV3-1 with TRBJ2-1; 7 bases are a match to TRBD2. V dropped 1 base and J dropped 0; count of bases not matched to a gene: 0. CDR1 and CDR2 from the germline V gene are LGHDT and YNNKEL (reference sequence). The CDR3 has 15 residues.

Ten or more counts support this clonotype. V and J are TRBV9 and TRBJ1-2, with TRBD1 matching 9 bases. The CDR3 has 15 residues. With V trimmed by 3 bases and J by 4 bases, 7 bases remained unmatched. Germline V gene sequence: CDR1 SGDLS, CDR2 YYNGEE. CDR3 nucleotides: TGTGCCAGCAGCGCACAGGGGGCGATAGGCTATGGCTACACCTTC. Translation: CASSAQGAIGYGYTF.

This clonotype was counted ten times or more. The chain carries TRBV7-6 and TRBJ1-3; no firm D call. The CDR3 is 14 residues long. Germline values: CDR1 SGHVS, CDR2 FNYEAQ. Trimming took off 5 bases at V and 13 bases at J, with 21 bases between the two ends. CDR3 loop: CASSPSTWAAGIYF. The CDR3 nucleotides read TGTGCCAGCAGCCCAAGCACTTGGGCGGCGGGTATATATTTT. Looking up the rest from reference TRBV7-6 and TRBJ1-3 gives the full variable domain: GAGVSQSPRYKVTKRGQDVALRCDPISGHVSLYWYRQALGQGPEFLTYFNYEAQQDKSGLPNDRFSAERPEGSISTLTIQRTEQRDSAMYRCASSPSTWAAGIYFGEGSWLTVV.

In its sample, this clonotype was seen many times. The chain combines TRBV6-1 with TRBJ2-3; D not resolved. Germline values: CDR1 MNHNS, CDR2 SASEGT. Trimming pared 4 bases from V and 4 bases from J, leaving 12 bases between. The CDR3 totals 14 residues. CDR3 region: CASSAPQDADTQYF. Written as DNA, the CDR3 is TGTGCCAGCAGTGCCCCCCAGGACGCAGATACGCAGTATTTT.

J is TRBJ2-3 and V is TRBV24-1; 9 bases are a match to TRBD2. Germline CDR1 KGHDR, CDR2 SFDVKD. V trimming: 4 bases; J trimming: 4 bases; junction bases outside the gene matches: 17. The CDR3 loop spans 19 amino acids. The CDR3 coding sequence is TGTGCCACCAGTGACCCTATGATTAGCGGGAGCTATGGGGCAGATACGCAGTATTTT. It yields the protein CATSDPMISGSYGADTQYF.

This clonotype showed up many times. The J gene is TRBJ2-1, the V gene TRBV20-1; 15 nucleotides match TRBD2. The germline gives CDR1 DFQATT, CDR2 SNEGSKA (reference sequence). Trimming at V came to 6 bases and at J to 9 bases, leaving 9 bases not matched to a gene. CDR3 length equals 15 residues. CDR3 sequence (DNA): TGCAGTGCCCGGACTAGCGGGAGGGGAAGGGGTGAGCAGTTCTTC. It yields the protein CSARTSGRGRGEQFF.

The table lists this clonotype with many counts. The chain links TRBV2 to TRBJ1-2, with 9 bases aligning to TRBD1. This CDR3 contains 14 residues. The germline V gene encodes CDR1 SNHLY and CDR2 FYNNEI. Trimming took 4 bases from V and 1 from J; bases not matched to a gene: 1. CDR3 in DNA: TGTGCCAGCAGTGGACAGGGGGTTAACTATGGCTACACCTTC. Protein sequence: CASSGQGVNYGYTF.

In this sample, this clonotype turned up a few times. The chain uses TRBV20-1 and TRBJ2-4; 7 nucleotides line up with TRBD2. Germline V gene data show CDR1 as DFQATT and CDR2 as SNEGSKA (reference sequence). The CDR3 is 14 residues long. V trimming: 5 bases; J trimming: 8 bases; junction bases outside the gene matches: 12. CDR3 region: CSAPPVGGVDIQYF. CDR3 nucleotide sequence: TGCAGTGCTCCCCCGGTGGGAGGGGTGGACATTCAGTACTTC.

This clonotype was found many times. V is TRBV7-6 and J is TRBJ1-1, with a weak D call TRBD1 (5 bases). In germline, CDR1 is SGHVS, CDR2 FNYEAQ. Trimming took 4 bases from V and 0 from J, leaving 18 bases between them. The CDR3 covers 17 residues. Here the CDR3 DNA reads TGTGCCAGCAGCTCCATGGGACGGAGTGGCATGAACACTGAAGCTTTCTTT. Protein: CASSSMGRSGMNTEAFF. Combining the CDR3 with reference TRBV7-6 and TRBJ1-1 gives the whole variable domain GAGVSQSPRYKVTKRGQDVALRCDPISGHVSLYWYRQALGQGPEFLTYFNYEAQQDKSGLPNDRFSAERPEGSISTLTIQRTEQRDSAMYRCASSSMGRSGMNTEAFFGQGTRLTVV.

In DNA form, the CDR3 reads TGCAGCGTTGCGCAGGCGAGATCCTACGAGCAGTACTTC. Protein: CSVAQARSYEQYF. The chain couples TRBV29-1 to TRBJ2-7; D gene uncertain. The CDR3 runs to 13 residues. Trimming removed 4 bases at V and 1 base at J, with 11 bases between. CDR1 is SQVTM and CDR2 is ANQGSEA in the germline V gene.

This clonotype was detected a few times. The chain recombines TRBV28 with TRBJ2-5, with 7 positions matching TRBD1. The CDR3 runs to 14 residues. The ends lost 6 bases at V and 3 bases at J; junction bases unmatched: 7. Germline V lookup: CDR1 MDHEN, CDR2 SYDVKM. For the CDR3, the DNA is TGTGCCAGCAGCTCCGGGACAGTAAAAGAGACCCAGTACTTC. It encodes CASSSGTVKETQYF.

This clonotype was seen many times. The rearrangement joins TRBV24-1 to TRBJ2-2; 8 nucleotides align to TRBD1. The J segment lost 3 bases and the V segment lost 3 bases, leaving 2 bases of the junction unmatched. Germline V gene sequence: CDR1 KGHDR, CDR2 SFDVKD. The CDR3 is made up of 15 amino acids. CDR3 residues: CATSDQGADTGELFF. The CDR3 bases are TGTGCCACCAGTGATCAGGGGGCGGACACCGGGGAGCTGTTTTTT.

A few counts support this clonotype. Germline is not matched at one junction end, which may reflect a read error. J is TRBJ2-4 and V is TRBV7-2, with TRBD2 matching over 11 bases. Germline assignment: CDR1 SGHTA and CDR2 FQGNSA. CDR3 length equals 16 residues. The CDR3, as DNA: TGTGCCAGCAGCCCACGTTCACTAGCGGGGGAGCCCTTACGATTCTTC. It is translated as CASSPRSLAGEPLRFF. Full variable domain (rest looked up from reference TRBV7-2 and TRBJ2-4): GAGVSQSPSNKVTEKGKDVELRCDPISGHTALYWYRQSLGQGLEFLIYFQGNSAPDKSGLPSDRFSAERTGGSVSTLTIQRTQQEDSAVYLCASSPRSLAGEPLRFFGAGTRLSVL.

The gene calls are TRBV11-2 and TRBJ2-4, with D perhaps matching TRBD2 (7 bases). Trimming stripped 5 bases from V and 6 bases from J, with 14 bases between. Per the germline V gene, CDR1 is SGHAT and CDR2 is FQNNGV. The CDR3 totals 14 residues. CDR3 amino acids: CASSSGTLLNIQYF. The CDR3, as DNA: TGTGCCAGCAGCAGCGGGACACTTCTAAACATTCAGTACTTC.

This clonotype was seen many times. The V gene is TRBV2, the J gene TRBJ1-1; the match to TRBD1 covers 11 bases. V gave up 3 bases and J gave up 5 bases; unmatched junction bases: 2. Germline V gene data show CDR1 as SNHLY and CDR2 as FYNNEI. The CDR3 spans 14 residues. The CDR3 DNA follows: TGTGCCAGCAGTGATGGACAGGGGGCAACTGAAGCTTTCTTT. Translating it yields CASSDGQGATEAFF.

This clonotype was seen a few times. CDR3 nucleotides: TGTGCCAGCAGCTTAGCGGAGGGGGCTTACGAGCAGTACTTC. Its translation: CASSLAEGAYEQYF. J is TRBJ2-7 and V is TRBV7-2; D might be TRBD1 (7 bases). The CDR3 runs to 14 residues. CDR1 is SGHTA and CDR2 is FQGNSA in the germline V gene. V gave up 0 bases and J gave up 4 bases, with 10 bases separating them. Together with reference TRBV7-2 and TRBJ2-7, the CDR3 gives the full variable domain: GAGVSQSPSNKVTEKGKDVELRCDPISGHTALYWYRQSLGQGLEFLIYFQGNSAPDKSGLPSDRFSAERTGGSVSTLTIQRTQQEDSAVYLCASSLAEGAYEQYFGPGTRLTVT.

This clonotype was counted at least ten times. CDR3 sequence: CASSLPMWTVQETQYF. The DNA for the CDR3 is TGTGCCAGCAGCCTCCCCATGTGGACAGTCCAAGAGACCCAGTACTTC. The chain combines TRBV5-6 with TRBJ2-5; TRBD1 might be the D (6 bases). Germline V gene lookup returns CDR1 SGHDT and CDR2 YYEEEE. This CDR3 is 16 amino acids long. V gave up 4 bases and J gave up 1 base, with 17 bases separating them.